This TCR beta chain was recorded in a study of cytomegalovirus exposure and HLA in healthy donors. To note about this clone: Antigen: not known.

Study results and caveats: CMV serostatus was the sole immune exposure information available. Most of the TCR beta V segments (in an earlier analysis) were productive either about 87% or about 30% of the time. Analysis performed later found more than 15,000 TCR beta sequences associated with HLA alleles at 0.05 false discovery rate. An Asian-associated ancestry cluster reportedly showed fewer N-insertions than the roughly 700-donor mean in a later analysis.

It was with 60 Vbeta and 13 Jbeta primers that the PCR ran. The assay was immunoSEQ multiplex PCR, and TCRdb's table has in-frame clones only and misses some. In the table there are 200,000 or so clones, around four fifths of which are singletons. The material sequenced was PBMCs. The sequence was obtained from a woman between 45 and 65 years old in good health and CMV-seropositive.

CDR3 amino acids: CASSETTGQAFF. The CDR3 DNA sequence: TGTGCCAGCTCAGAGACTACCGGTCAAGCTTTCTTT. The chain employs TRBV18 and TRBJ1-1, with D unclear. V gave up 5 bases and J gave up 9 bases, with 13 bases separating them. This CDR3 is built from 12 residues. Per the germline V gene, CDR1 is KGHSH and CDR2 is LQKENI.